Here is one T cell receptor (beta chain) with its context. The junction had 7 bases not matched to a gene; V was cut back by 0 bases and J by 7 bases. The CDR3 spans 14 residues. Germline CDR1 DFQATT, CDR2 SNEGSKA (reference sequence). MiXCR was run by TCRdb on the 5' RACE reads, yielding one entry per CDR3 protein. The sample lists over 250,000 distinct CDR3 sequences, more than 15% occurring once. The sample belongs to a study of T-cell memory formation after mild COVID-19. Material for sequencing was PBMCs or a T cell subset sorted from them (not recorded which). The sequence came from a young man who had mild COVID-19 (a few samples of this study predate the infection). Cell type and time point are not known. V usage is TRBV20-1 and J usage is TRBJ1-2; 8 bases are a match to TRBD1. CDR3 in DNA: TGCAGTGCTAGAGATCTCAGGGGGCCAGGTGGCTACACCTTC. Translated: CSARDLRGPGGYTF.